The clone carrying this T cell receptor beta chain was seen only a few times. The antigen is undetermined. This sample stems from a study of T cell repertoires in cytomegalovirus infection. As for the study in general: Newly reported HLA-C-restricted and thoroughly characterized HLA-B-restricted CMV epitopes were employed. CMV infection together with matching HLA type was indicated by public TCR beta signatures.

One entry per CDR3 protein results from TCRdb running MiXCR on the reads. The sample gives 750,000 to 950,000 distinct CDR3 sequences, 25% to 35% of which show up once; roughly 14% is in the top ten. J gave up 8 bases and V 6 bases, and 9 bases lay outside the gene matches. This CDR3 spans 15 amino acids. Germline V gene data show CDR1 as MNHEY and CDR2 as SMNVEV (reference sequence). General study findings and limits: There were HLA-C-restricted CMV-specific TCR beta clonotypes dominating the ex vivo response. Public TCR beta family frequency separated CMV-and-HLA carriers, including in an independent cohort.

The sequence was obtained from a human donor in good health (CMV status not recorded). Some clones in this sample may be carry-over from other donors' samples. The V and J genes are TRBV27 and TRBJ2-1; 11 nucleotides align to TRBD1. Sequencing was performed on cultured CD8+ T cells from PBMCs, taken from culture after CMV antigen stimulation. The CDR3 bases are TGTGCCAGCAGCACCTCGGACAGGGGGCAGGATGAGCAGTTCTTC. This codes for CASSTSDRGQDEQFF.